A selection of T cell receptor beta chains follows, all from one sample in a study of cytomegalovirus exposure and HLA in healthy donors. TCRdb keeps only in-frame clones here, not all; method: immunoSEQ multiplex PCR. Its clone listing holds about 190,000 clones. Sequencing was performed on PBMCs. The source is a man aged 25-40 years in good health and CMV-seronegative. Each CDR3 is given with its conserved first and last residue. Each record gives: J gene, V gene, D gene, CDR3 DNA, CDR3 protein. D genes are given only for firm matches.

J: TRBJ2-7; V: TRBV10-1; D: -; DNA: TGCGCCAGCACGAACAACAAAAACGAGCAGTACTTC; CDR3: CASTNNKNEQYF
J: TRBJ2-7; V: TRBV19; D: TRBD2; DNA: TGTGCCAGTAGTATGCGTCGGTCGCTAGCGGGAACTACCTACGAGCAGTACTTC; CDR3: CASSMRRSLAGTTYEQYF
J: TRBJ1-2; V: TRBV4-3; D: -; DNA: TGCGCCAGCAGCCCACGGTCAAACTATGGCTACACCTTC; CDR3: CASSPRSNYGYTF
J: TRBJ2-7; V: TRBV27; D: TRBD1; DNA: TGTGCCAGCAGTACGCGACAGGGTTTCACCTACGAGCAGTACTTC; CDR3: CASSTRQGFTYEQYF
J: TRBJ1-2; V: TRBV5-6; D: TRBD1; DNA: TGTGCCAGCAGCTTCCAGGGGGTTGATGGCTACACCTTC; CDR3: CASSFQGVDGYTF
J: TRBJ2-1; V: TRBV23-1; D: TRBD2; DNA: TGCGCCAGCAGTCAATCGGGGACTAGCCAACCGGGGAATGAGCAGTTCTTC; CDR3: CASSQSGTSQPGNEQFF
J: TRBJ2-1; V: TRBV5-1; D: TRBD1; DNA: TGCGCCAGCAGCCTTGGACAGGGGTCAGATATGCGTGAGCAGTTCTTC; CDR3: CASSLGQGSDMREQFF
J: TRBJ1-1; V: TRBV12-5; D: TRBD1; DNA: TGTGCTAGTGGTTTGGCTTATCGACAGGGCGACAACACTGAAGCTTTCTTT; CDR3: CASGLAYRQGDNTEAFF
J: TRBJ2-1; V: TRBV7-3; D: TRBD2; DNA: TGTGCCAGCAGCCCCGGGACTAGCGGCTATGAGCAGTTCTTC; CDR3: CASSPGTSGYEQFF
J: TRBJ2-2; V: TRBV2; D: TRBD1; DNA: TGTGCCAGCAGTCCCGACAGGGCCGCGAACACCGGGGAGCTGTTTTTT; CDR3: CASSPDRAANTGELFF
J: TRBJ1-5; V: TRBV4-1; D: TRBD1; DNA: TGCGCCAGCAGCCAACTACCGAGGGGACAGGGGGGTGTTGGCAGCAATCAGCCCCAGCATTTT; CDR3: CASSQLPRGQGGVGSNQPQHF
J: TRBJ1-6; V: TRBV7-2; D: -; DNA: TGTGCCAGCAGCTACAGGGTCGTGGATTCACCCCTCCACTTT; CDR3: CASSYRVVDSPLHF
J: TRBJ1-1; V: TRBV4-2; D: -; DNA: TGTGCCAGCAGCCAAGAGCAGGGTTTCATGAACACTGAAGCTTTCTTT; CDR3: CASSQEQGFMNTEAFF
J: TRBJ1-1; V: TRBV2; D: -; DNA: TGTGCCAGCAGTGCTTTGAGGGACACTGAAGCTTTCTTT; CDR3: CASSALRDTEAFF
J: TRBJ2-7; V: TRBV6-5; D: TRBD1; DNA: TGTGCCAGCAGTCCAACAGGGGTATTCTCCTACGAGCAGTACTTC; CDR3: CASSPTGVFSYEQYF
J: TRBJ2-7; V: TRBV7-9; D: -; DNA: TGTGCCAGCAGCCCCACTAGAGCGGGCCGCTCCTACGAGCAGTACTTC; CDR3: CASSPTRAGRSYEQYF
J: TRBJ1-4; V: TRBV9; D: -; DNA: TGTGCCAGCAGCCCCCGAGGGGGGGAGATCCTTAATGAAAAACTGTTTTTT; CDR3: CASSPRGGEILNEKLFF
J: TRBJ2-1; V: TRBV15; D: -; DNA: TGTGCCACCAGCAGCCCTGGAACCCTCGGGATATCTTATGAGCAGTTCTTC; CDR3: CATSSPGTLGISYEQFF
J: TRBJ1-2; V: TRBV28; D: -; DNA: TGTGCCAGCGGGGACTTCTATGGCTACACCTTC; CDR3: CASGDFYGYTF
J: TRBJ2-2; V: TRBV7-7; D: -; DNA: TGTGCCAGCAGCTTAGGAGGGGCAGGGGAAGCCGGGGAGCTGTTTTTT; CDR3: CASSLGGAGEAGELFF
J: TRBJ2-3; V: TRBV29-1; D: TRBD2; DNA: TGCAGCGTTACGGGACTAGCGGGAGTGACAGATACGCAGTATTTT; CDR3: CSVTGLAGVTDTQYF
J: TRBJ1-1; V: TRBV11-2; D: -; DNA: TGTGCCAGCAGCTTACGGGACACTGAAGCTTTCTTT; CDR3: CASSLRDTEAFF
J: TRBJ1-4; V: TRBV5-1; D: TRBD1; DNA: TGCGCCAGCAGCTTGGACAGGGGAGGAAAACTGTTTTTT; CDR3: CASSLDRGGKLFF
J: TRBJ2-3; V: TRBV10-1; D: -; DNA: TGCGCCAGCAGATCGGGTAGTACTAGCACAGATACGCAGTATTTT; CDR3: CASRSGSTSTDTQYF
J: TRBJ2-1; V: TRBV6-1; D: TRBD1; DNA: TGTGCCAGCAGTGAAGTAACAGGGGCCTACAATGAGCAGTTCTTC; CDR3: CASSEVTGAYNEQFF
J: TRBJ1-5; V: TRBV10-1; D: -; DNA: TGCGCCAGCAGTGAGTCAGGGGCCCAGCCCCAGCATTTT; CDR3: CASSESGAQPQHF
J: TRBJ1-1; V: TRBV5-1; D: -; DNA: TGCGCCAGCAGCTTGGATCGCGGTTACACTGAAGCTTTCTTT; CDR3: CASSLDRGYTEAFF
J: TRBJ1-1; V: TRBV7-2; D: -; DNA: TGTGCCAGCAGTTGGGGCAACACTGAAGCTTTCTTT; CDR3: CASSWGNTEAFF
J: TRBJ1-1; V: TRBV7-9; D: TRBD1; DNA: TGTGCCAGCAGTTCTAGGACAGGACAGGGCTGGGGTGAAGCTTTCTTT; CDR3: CASSSRTGQGWGEAFF
J: TRBJ2-7; V: TRBV30; D: TRBD2; DNA: TGTGCCTGGATTTCCCTAGCGGGAGGTAGCTACGAGCAGTACTTC; CDR3: CAWISLAGGSYEQYF
J: TRBJ1-1; V: TRBV4-2; D: -; DNA: TGTGCCAGCAGCCAACCCGCAGGGGTACGAGGCACTGAAGCTTTCTTT; CDR3: CASSQPAGVRGTEAFF
J: TRBJ1-5; V: TRBV30; D: TRBD1; DNA: TGTGCCTGGAGTGTAGCCCCGACAGGGGTTCAGCCCCAGCATTTT; CDR3: CAWSVAPTGVQPQHF
J: TRBJ2-7; V: TRBV5-1; D: TRBD1; DNA: TGCGCCAGCAGGCAAGGACAGGGTGAATACGAGCAGTACTTC; CDR3: CASRQGQGEYEQYF
J: TRBJ2-3; V: TRBV4-2; D: TRBD2; DNA: TGTGCCAGCAGCCACGGGACTAGCGGGGTAGATACGCAGTATTTT; CDR3: CASSHGTSGVDTQYF
J: TRBJ2-6; V: TRBV7-9; D: TRBD1; DNA: TGTGCCAGCAGCGCCGGGACAGCTGAGGCTGGGGCCAACGTCCTGACTTTC; CDR3: CASSAGTAEAGANVLTF
J: TRBJ2-7; V: TRBV7-2; D: TRBD2; DNA: TGTGCCACCCGACTTGCGGCGGGGGTCGACGAGCAGTACTTC; CDR3: CATRLAAGVDEQYF
J: TRBJ1-2; V: TRBV6-6; D: -; DNA: TGTGCCAGCAGTCAACAGGGTTCTAACTATGGCTACACCTTC; CDR3: CASSQQGSNYGYTF
J: TRBJ2-1; V: TRBV5-4; D: TRBD2; DNA: TGTGCCAGCAGGAGGGGACTAGCGGACTCCTACAATGAGCAGTTCTTC; CDR3: CASRRGLADSYNEQFF
J: TRBJ2-7; V: TRBV25-1; D: TRBD1; DNA: TGTGCCAGCAGTGACTTCGGGTTTGGGACAGGGGGGAGGTACGAGCAGTACTTC; CDR3: CASSDFGFGTGGRYEQYF
J: TRBJ1-5; V: TRBV30; D: -; DNA: TGTGCCTGGAGTTTTGTTCGGGGGGAGCCCCAGCATTTT; CDR3: CAWSFVRGEPQHF
J: TRBJ2-3; V: TRBV27; D: TRBD1; DNA: TGTGCCAGCAGCTTGACAGGGGTGAACACAGATACGCAGTATTTT; CDR3: CASSLTGVNTDTQYF
J: TRBJ1-1; V: TRBV15; D: -; DNA: TGTGCCACCAGCAGAGCCTTACGAGGAACCGGAATTGAAGCTTTCTTT; CDR3: CATSRALRGTGIEAFF
J: TRBJ2-1; V: TRBV5-4; D: -; DNA: TGTGCCAGCAGCTTGAAAGGGGTGTGGTACAATGAGCAGTTCTTC; CDR3: CASSLKGVWYNEQFF
J: TRBJ2-5; V: TRBV28; D: -; DNA: TGTGCCAGCAGCCGCCGGACTGGAAGACAAGAGACCCAGTACTTC; CDR3: CASSRRTGRQETQYF
J: TRBJ2-1; V: TRBV27; D: TRBD1; DNA: TGTGCCAGCAGTTTATTGACAGGGTCGTCCTACAATGAGCAGTTCTTC; CDR3: CASSLLTGSSYNEQFF